This TCR beta chain is drawn from a study of metastatic and nonmetastatic thyroid tumors. The wider study: Repertoires from malignant and benign thyroid patients were compared across blood and tumor or nodule tissue. Findings and limits, study-wide: In blood and tumor, TCR beta diversity was reportedly significantly higher in malignant thyroid tumors than in benign nodules.

MiXCR reprocessed the PCR reads for TCRdb. The sample comprises some 35,000 clones, approximately 32% of which are singletons, and 6.5% to 9% rests with the top ten. Patients underwent thyroid surgery, and none had received any treatment before it. This clone was observed at least ten times. Its specificity is not known. The clonotype originates from a female donor with papillary thyroid cancer or a benign thyroid nodule (not recorded which). Some clones in this sample may be carry-over from other donors' samples. The material sequenced was blood.

This chain's CDR3 is CASSSLTGGAEQFF. Written as DNA, the CDR3 is TGTGCCAGCAGCTCCCTTACGGGAGGGGCTGAGCAGTTCTTC. The chain links TRBV5-5 to TRBJ2-1; 8 positions match TRBD2. The CDR3 runs 14 residues. The J segment lost 9 bases and the V segment lost 3 bases, leaving 8 bases of the junction unmatched. Germline V gene sequence: CDR1 SGHKS, CDR2 YYEKEE (reference sequence).